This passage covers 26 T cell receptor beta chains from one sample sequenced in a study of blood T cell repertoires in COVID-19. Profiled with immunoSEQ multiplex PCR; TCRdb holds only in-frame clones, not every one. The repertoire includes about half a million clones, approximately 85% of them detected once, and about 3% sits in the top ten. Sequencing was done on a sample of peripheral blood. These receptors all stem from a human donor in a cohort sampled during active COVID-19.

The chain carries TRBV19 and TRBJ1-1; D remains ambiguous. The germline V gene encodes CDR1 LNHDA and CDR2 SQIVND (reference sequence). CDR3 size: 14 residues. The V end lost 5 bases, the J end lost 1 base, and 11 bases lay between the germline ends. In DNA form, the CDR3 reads TGTGCCAGTAGTCCGAATTACGGGAACACTGAAGCTTTCTTT. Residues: CASSPNYGNTEAFF.

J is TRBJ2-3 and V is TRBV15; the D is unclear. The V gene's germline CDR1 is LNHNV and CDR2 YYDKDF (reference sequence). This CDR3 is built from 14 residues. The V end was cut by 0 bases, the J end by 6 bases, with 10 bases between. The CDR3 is CATSRDYWADTQYF. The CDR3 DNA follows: TGTGCCACCAGCAGAGATTATTGGGCTGATACGCAGTATTTT.

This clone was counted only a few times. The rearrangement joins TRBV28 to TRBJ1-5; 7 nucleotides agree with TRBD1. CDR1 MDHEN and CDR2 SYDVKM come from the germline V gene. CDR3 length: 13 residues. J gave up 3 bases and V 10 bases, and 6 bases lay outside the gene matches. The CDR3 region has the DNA TGTGCCATTAAACAGGGGTTCAATCAGCCCCAGCATTTT. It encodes CAIKQGFNQPQHF.

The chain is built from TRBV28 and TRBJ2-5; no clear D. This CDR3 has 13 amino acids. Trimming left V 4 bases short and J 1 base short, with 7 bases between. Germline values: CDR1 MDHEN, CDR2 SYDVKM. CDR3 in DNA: TGTGCCAGCAGTTCAGTCCCCCAAGAGACCCAGTACTTC. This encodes CASSSVPQETQYF.

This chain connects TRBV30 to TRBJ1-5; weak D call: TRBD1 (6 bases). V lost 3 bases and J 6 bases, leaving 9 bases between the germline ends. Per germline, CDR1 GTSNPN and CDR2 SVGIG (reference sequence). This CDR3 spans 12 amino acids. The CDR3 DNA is TGTGCCTGGAGGGTACAGGGTCAGCCCCAGCATTTT. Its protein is CAWRVQGQPQHF.

CDR3 sequence (DNA): TGTGCCAGCAGCTTACTAGCGGCCTCCTACGAGCAGTACTTC. It translates to CASSLLAASYEQYF. This rearrangement joins TRBV7-3 to TRBJ2-7, with 7 nucleotides matching TRBD2. The CDR3 runs 14 residues. The germline V gene has CDR1 SGHTA and CDR2 FQGTGA. The V gene end was trimmed by 2 bases and the J gene end by 0 bases; junction bases not matched to a gene: 1. Filled out from reference TRBV7-3 and TRBJ2-7, the complete variable domain reads GAGVSQTPSNKVTEKGKYVELRCDPISGHTALYWYRQSLGQGPEFLIYFQGTGAADDSGLPNDRFFAVRPEGSVSTLKIQRTERGDSAVYLCASSLLAASYEQYFGPGTRLTVT.

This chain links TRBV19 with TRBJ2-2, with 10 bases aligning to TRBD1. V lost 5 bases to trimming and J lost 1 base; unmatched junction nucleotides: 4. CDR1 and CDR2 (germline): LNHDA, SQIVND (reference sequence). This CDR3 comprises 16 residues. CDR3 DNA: TGTGCCAGTAGTCCGTGGACAGGGGGGAACACCGGGGAGCTGTTTTTT. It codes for CASSPWTGGNTGELFF.

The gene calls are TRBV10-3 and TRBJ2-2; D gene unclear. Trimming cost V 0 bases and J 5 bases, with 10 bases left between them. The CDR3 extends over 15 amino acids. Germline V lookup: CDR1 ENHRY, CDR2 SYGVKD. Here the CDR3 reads CAISESWAETGELFF. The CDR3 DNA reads TGTGCCATCAGTGAGTCGTGGGCCGAAACCGGGGAGCTGTTTTTT.

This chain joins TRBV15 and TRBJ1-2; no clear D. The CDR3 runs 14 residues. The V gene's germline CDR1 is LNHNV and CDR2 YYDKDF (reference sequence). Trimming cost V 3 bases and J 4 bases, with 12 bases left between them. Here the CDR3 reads CATSRREVFYGYTF. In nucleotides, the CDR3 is TGTGCCACCAGCAGGAGGGAAGTTTTCTATGGCTACACCTTC.

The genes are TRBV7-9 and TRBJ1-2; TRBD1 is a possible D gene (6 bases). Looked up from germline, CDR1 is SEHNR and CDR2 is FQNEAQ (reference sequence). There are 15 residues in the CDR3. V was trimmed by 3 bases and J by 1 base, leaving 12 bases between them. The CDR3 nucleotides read TGTGCCAGCAGCTTTAACGCACAGGGTAACTATGGCTACACCTTC. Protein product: CASSFNAQGNYGYTF. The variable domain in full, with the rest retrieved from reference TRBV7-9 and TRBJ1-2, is DTGVSQNPRHKITKRGQNVTFRCDPISEHNRLYWYRQTLGQGPEFLTYFQNEAQLEKSRLLSDRFSAERPKGSFSTLEIQRTEQGDSAMYLCASSFNAQGNYGYTFGSGTRLTVV.

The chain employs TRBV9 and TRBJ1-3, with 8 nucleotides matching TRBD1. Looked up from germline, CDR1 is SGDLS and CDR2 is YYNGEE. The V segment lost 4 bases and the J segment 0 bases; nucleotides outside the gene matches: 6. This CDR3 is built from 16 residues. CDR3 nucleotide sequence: TGTGCCAGCAGCACCCGACAGGGGAGCTCTGGAAACACCATATATTTT. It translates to CASSTRQGSSGNTIYF.

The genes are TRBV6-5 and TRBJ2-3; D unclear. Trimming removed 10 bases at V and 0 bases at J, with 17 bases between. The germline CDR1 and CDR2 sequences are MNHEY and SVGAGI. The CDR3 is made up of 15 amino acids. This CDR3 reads CATQNIGGSTDTQYF. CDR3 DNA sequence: TGTGCCACTCAGAACATCGGCGGAAGCACAGATACGCAGTATTTT.

The chain's CDR3 is CASSIAGTGPYEQYF. In DNA form, the CDR3 reads TGTGCCAGTAGTATAGCTGGAACAGGGCCCTACGAGCAGTACTTC. This chain links TRBV19 with TRBJ2-7; tentative D call: TRBD1 (6 bases). The CDR3 is 15 amino acids. Germline CDR1 and CDR2: LNHDA and SQIVND (reference sequence). The germline V and J ends were trimmed by 1 base and 2 bases, with 12 bases remaining between them. Complete variable domain (other parts from reference TRBV19 and TRBJ2-7): DGGITQSPKYLFRKEGQNVTLSCEQNLNHDAMYWYRQDPGQGLRLIYYSQIVNDFQKGDIAEGYSVSREKKESFPLTVTSAQKNPTAFYLCASSIAGTGPYEQYFGPGTRLTVT.

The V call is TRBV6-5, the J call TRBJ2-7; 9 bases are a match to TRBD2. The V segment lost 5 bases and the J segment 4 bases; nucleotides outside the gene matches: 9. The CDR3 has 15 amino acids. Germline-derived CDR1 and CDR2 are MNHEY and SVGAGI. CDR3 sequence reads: CASSRRSSGKYEQYF. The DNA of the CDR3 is TGTGCCAGCAGTAGGAGGTCTAGCGGGAAGTACGAGCAGTACTTC.

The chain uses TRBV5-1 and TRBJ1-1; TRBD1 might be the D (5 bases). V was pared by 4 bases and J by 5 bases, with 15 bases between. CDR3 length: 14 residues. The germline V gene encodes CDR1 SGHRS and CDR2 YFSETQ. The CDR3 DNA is TGCGCCAGCAGCATGAAAGGGGAGGGGACTGAAGCTTTCTTT. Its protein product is CASSMKGEGTEAFF. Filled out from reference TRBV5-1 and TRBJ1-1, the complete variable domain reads KAGVTQTPRYLIKTRGQQVTLSCSPISGHRSVSWYQQTPGQGLQFLFEYFSETQRNKGNFPGRFSGRQFSNSRSEMNVSTLELGDSALYLCASSMKGEGTEAFFGQGTRLTVV.

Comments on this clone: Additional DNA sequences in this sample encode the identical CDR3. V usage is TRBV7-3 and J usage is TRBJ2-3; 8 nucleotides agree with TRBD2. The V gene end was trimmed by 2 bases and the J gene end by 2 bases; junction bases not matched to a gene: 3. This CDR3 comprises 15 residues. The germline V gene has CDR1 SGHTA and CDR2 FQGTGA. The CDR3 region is CASSLSGRATDTQYF. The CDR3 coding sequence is TGTGCCAGCAGCTTATCCGGGAGGGCCACAGATACGCAGTATTTT.

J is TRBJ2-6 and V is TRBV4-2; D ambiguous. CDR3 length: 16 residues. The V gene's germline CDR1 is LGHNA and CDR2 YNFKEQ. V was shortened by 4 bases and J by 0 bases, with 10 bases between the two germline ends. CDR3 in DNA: TGTGCCAGCAGCCTCACTCCAGGCTCTGGGGCCAACGTCCTGACTTTC. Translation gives CASSLTPGSGANVLTF.

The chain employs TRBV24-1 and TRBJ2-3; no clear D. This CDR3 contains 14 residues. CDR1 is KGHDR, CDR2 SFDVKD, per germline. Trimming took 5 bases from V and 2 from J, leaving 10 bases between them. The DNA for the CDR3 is TGTGCCACCAGTGGCTTAGTTAACACAGATACGCAGTATTTT. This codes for CATSGLVNTDTQYF.

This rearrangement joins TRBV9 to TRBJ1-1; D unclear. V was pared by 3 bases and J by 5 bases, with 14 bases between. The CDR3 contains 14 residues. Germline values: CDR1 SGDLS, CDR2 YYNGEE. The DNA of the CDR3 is TGTGCCAGCAGCGCCCACGAGGCGGGTACTGAAGCTTTCTTT. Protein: CASSAHEAGTEAFF. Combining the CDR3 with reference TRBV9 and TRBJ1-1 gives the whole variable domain DSGVTQTPKHLITATGQRVTLRCSPRSGDLSVYWYQQSLDQGLQFLIQYYNGEERAKGNILERFSAQQFPDLHSELNLSSLELGDSALYFCASSAHEAGTEAFFGQGTRLTVV.

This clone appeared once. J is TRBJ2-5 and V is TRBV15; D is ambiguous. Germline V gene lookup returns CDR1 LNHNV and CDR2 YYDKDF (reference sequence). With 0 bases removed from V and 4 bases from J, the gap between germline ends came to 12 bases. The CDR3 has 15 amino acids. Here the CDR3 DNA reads TGTGCCACCAGCAGAGAGCGGCGGATCAGAGAGACCCAGTACTTC. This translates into CATSRERRIRETQYF.

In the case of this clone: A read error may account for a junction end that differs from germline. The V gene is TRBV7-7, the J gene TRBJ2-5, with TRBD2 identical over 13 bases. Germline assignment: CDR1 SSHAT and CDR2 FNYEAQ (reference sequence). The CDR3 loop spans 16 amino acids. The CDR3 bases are TGTGCTAGCAGCTCAGGACTAGCGGGAGTGGTTGAGACCCAGTACTTC. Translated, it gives CASSSGLAGVVETQYF.

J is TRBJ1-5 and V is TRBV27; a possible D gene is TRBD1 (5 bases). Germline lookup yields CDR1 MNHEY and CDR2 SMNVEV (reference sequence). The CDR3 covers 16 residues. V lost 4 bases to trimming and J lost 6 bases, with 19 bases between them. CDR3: CASSSWKAGGVQPQHF. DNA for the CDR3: TGTGCCAGCAGTTCTTGGAAAGCCGGGGGGGTTCAGCCCCAGCATTTT.

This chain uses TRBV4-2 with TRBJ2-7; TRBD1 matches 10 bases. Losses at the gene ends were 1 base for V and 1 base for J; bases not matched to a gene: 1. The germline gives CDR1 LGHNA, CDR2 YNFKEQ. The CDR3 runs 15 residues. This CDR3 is CASSQGQGASYEQYF. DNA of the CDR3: TGTGCCAGCAGCCAAGGACAGGGGGCATCCTACGAGCAGTACTTC.

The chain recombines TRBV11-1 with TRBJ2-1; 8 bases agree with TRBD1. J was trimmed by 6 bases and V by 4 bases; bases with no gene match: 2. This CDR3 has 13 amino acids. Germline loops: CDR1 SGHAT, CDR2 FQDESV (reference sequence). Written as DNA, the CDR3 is TGTGCCAGCAGCTCAACAGGGGGCAATGAGCAGTTCTTC. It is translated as CASSSTGGNEQFF. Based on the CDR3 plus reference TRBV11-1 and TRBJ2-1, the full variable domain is EAEVAQSPRYKITEKSQAVAFWCDPISGHATLYWYRQILGQGPELLVQFQDESVVDDSQLPKDRFSAERLKGVDSTLKIQPAELGDSAMYLCASSSTGGNEQFFGPGTRLTVL.

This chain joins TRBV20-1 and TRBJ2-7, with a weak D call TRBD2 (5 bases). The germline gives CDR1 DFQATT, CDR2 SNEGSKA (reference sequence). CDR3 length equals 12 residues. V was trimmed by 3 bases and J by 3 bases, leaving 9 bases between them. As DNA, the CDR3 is TGCAGTGCTAGTAGCGTTAACTACGAGCAGTACTTC. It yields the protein CSASSVNYEQYF.

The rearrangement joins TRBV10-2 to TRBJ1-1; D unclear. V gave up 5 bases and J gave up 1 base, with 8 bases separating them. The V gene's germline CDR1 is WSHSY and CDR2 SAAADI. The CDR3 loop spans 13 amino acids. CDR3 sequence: CASSRQENTEAFF. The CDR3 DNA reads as TGCGCCAGCAGTCGGCAGGAGAACACTGAAGCTTTCTTT.